Sequencing of this T cell receptor (beta chain) was carried out in a study of cytomegalovirus exposure and HLA in healthy donors. Whole-study findings and limits: Analysis was carried out at a later point, and it linked a missense DCLRE1C variant to TCR beta V- and J-gene trimming. It was in a later analysis that TCR association rates were seen to vary by HLA locus, highest for DRB1 and lowest for HLA-C.

Germline loops: CDR1 MDHEN, CDR2 SYDVKM. The J segment lost 1 base and the V segment lost 6 bases, leaving 1 base of the junction unmatched. CDR3 length: 13 residues. The PCR used 60 Vbeta and 13 Jbeta primers. Method: immunoSEQ multiplex PCR; TCRdb's copy keeps in-frame clones and lacks some. The sample holds some 150,000 clones; around four fifths are singletons and the top ten take 1.9%. With regard to this clone: What it binds is unknown.

The chain is built from TRBV28 and TRBJ1-1; 8 nucleotides align to TRBD1. The origin of this receptor is a woman in her thirties or forties in good health and CMV-seronegative. The sample comprised PBMCs. CDR3 loop: CASRGTGNTEAFF. Written as DNA, the CDR3 is TGTGCCAGCAGAGGGACAGGGAACACTGAAGCTTTCTTT.